This TCR beta chain was sequenced for a study of T-cell reconstitution after alpha-beta-depleted transplantation in children. Study outcomes and limitations: Newly made T cells mostly supplied T-cell counts and diversity one year after transplant. The origin of high day-60 TCRbeta diversity in some patients lay in surviving recipient T cells and thymic progenitors.

The TCRbeta library incorporated unique molecular identifiers. TCRdb re-analysed the PCR reads in MiXCR, keeping a single row per CDR3 protein. The table lists 600,000 to 800,000 distinct CDR3 sequences, 10% to 15% of them singletons, with 0.65% to 0.9% in the top ten. This clonotype was seen ten or more times. Its antigen is unidentified. Germline and junction disagree at one end, which may indicate a read error. The germline V gene has CDR1 SQVTM and CDR2 ANQGSEA. This CDR3 is built from 14 residues. Sequenced here: PBMCs, sampled before TCRalphabeta/CD19-depleted stem cell transplant. This sequence originates from a girl under 10 years old with congenital amegakaryocytic thrombocytopenia, due to receive a stem cell transplant. The rearrangement joins TRBV29-1 to TRBJ2-1, with TRBD2 matching 9 bases. DNA of the CDR3: TGCAGCGGTACCGGGACTAGCTCCCACAATGAGCAGTTCTTC. Translating gives CSGTGTSSHNEQFF.